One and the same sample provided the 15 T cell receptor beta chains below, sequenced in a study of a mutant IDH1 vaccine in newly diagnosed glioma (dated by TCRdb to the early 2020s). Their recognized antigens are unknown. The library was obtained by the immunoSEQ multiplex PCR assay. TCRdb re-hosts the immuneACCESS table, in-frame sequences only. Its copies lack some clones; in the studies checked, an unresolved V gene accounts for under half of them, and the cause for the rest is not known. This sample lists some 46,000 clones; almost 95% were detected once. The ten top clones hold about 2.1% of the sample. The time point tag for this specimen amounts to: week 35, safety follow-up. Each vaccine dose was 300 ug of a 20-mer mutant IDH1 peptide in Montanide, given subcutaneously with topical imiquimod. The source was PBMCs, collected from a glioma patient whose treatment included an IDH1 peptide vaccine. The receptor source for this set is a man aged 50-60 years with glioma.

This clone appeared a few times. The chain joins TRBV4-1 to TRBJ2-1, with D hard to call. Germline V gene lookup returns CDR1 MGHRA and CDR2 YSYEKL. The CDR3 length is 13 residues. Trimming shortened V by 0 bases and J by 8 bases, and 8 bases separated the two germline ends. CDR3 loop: CASSQDPPDEQFF. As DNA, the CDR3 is TGCGCCAGCAGCCAAGATCCTCCCGATGAGCAGTTCTTC.

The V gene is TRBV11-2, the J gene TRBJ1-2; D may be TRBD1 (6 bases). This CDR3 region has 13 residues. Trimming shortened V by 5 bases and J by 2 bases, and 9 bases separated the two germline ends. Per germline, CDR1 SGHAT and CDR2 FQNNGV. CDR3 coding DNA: TGTGCCAGCAGCCCCGACAGGAACTATGGCTACACCTTC. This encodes CASSPDRNYGYTF.

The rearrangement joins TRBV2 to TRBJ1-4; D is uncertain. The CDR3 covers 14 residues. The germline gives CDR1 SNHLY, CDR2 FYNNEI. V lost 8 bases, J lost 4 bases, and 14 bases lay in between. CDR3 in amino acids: CASARSGFNEKLFF. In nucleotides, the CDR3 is TGTGCCAGCGCCCGGAGCGGGTTTAATGAAAAACTGTTTTTT.

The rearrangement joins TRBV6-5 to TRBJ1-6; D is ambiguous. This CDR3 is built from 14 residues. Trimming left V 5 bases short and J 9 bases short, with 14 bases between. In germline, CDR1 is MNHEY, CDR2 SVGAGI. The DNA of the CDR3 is TGTGCCAGCAGTCCCAACAAGTCGCCTTCACCCCTCCACTTT. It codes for CASSPNKSPSPLHF.

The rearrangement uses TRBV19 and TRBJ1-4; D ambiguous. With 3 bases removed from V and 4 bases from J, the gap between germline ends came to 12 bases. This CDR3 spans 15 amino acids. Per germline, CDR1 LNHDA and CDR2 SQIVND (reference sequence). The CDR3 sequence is CASSIHRVFNEKLFF. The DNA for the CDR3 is TGTGCCAGTAGTATCCACCGGGTGTTTAATGAAAAACTGTTTTTT.

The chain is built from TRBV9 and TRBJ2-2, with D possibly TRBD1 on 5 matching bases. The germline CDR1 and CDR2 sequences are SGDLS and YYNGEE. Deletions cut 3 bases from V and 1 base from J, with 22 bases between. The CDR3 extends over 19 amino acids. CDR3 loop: CASSESDHYRIQNTGELFF. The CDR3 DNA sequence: TGTGCCAGCAGCGAATCGGATCATTACAGGATACAGAACACCGGGGAGCTGTTTTTT.

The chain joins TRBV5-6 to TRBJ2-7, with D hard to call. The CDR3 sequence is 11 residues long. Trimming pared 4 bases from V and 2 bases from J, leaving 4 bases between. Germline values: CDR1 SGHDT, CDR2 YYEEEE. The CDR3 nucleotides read TGTGCCAGCAGCACCACCTACGAGCAGTACTTC. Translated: CASSTTYEQYF. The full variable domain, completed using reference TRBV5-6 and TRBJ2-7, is DAGVTQSPTHLIKTRGQQVTLRCSPKSGHDTVSWYQQALGQGPQFIFQYYEEEERQRGNFPDRFSGHQFPNYSSELNVNALLLGDSALYLCASSTTYEQYFGPGTRLTVT.

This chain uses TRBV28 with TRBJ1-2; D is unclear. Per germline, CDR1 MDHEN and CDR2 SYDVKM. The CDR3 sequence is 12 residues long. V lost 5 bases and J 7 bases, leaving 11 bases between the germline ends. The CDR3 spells CASSPLNAGYTF. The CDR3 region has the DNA TGTGCCAGCAGTCCCCTTAATGCTGGCTACACCTTC.

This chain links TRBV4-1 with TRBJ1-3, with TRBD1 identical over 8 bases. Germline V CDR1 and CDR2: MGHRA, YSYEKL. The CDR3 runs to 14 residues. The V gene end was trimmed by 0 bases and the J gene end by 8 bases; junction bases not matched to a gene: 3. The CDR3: CASSQDRDRYTIYF. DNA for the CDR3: TGCGCCAGCAGCCAAGATAGGGACAGGTACACCATATATTTT.

CDR3 region: CASSRGGFPRNEQFF. Written as DNA, the CDR3 is TGTGCCAGCAGTAGGGGGGGGTTCCCTAGGAATGAGCAGTTCTTC. This chain uses TRBV25-1 with TRBJ2-1, with TRBD2 as a possible D gene (7 bases). CDR3 length: 15 amino acids. Deletions cut 5 bases from V and 7 bases from J, with 18 bases between. Per germline, CDR1 MGHDK and CDR2 SYGVNS.

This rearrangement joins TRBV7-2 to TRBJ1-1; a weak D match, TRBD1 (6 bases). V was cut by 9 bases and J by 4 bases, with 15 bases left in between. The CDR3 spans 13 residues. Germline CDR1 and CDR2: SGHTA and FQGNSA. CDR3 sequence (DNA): TGTGCCAGTAAAAAACAGGGCTTCACTGAAGCTTTCTTT. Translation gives CASKKQGFTEAFF.

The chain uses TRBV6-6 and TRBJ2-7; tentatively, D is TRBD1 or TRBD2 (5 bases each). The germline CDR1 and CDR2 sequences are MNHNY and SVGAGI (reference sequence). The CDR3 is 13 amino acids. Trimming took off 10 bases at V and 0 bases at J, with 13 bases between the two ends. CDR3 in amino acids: CAIRERSSYEQYF. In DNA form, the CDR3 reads TGTGCCATCAGGGAGCGGAGCTCCTACGAGCAGTACTTC.

Here the CDR3 reads CASSPDSPYNEQFF. The DNA of the CDR3 is TGCGCCAGCAGCCCGGACAGTCCCTACAATGAGCAGTTCTTC. The chain joins TRBV5-1 to TRBJ2-1; TRBD1 is a possible D gene (6 bases). V gave up 4 bases and J gave up 2 bases, with 10 bases separating them. Germline CDR1 and CDR2: SGHRS and YFSETQ. This CDR3 has 14 residues.

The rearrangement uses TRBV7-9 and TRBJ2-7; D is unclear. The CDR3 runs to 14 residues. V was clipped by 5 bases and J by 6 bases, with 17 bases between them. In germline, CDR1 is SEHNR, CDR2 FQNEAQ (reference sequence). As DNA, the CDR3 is TGTGCCAGCAGCCGCGCTATAGAATCCCCCGAGCAGTACTTC. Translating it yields CASSRAIESPEQYF.

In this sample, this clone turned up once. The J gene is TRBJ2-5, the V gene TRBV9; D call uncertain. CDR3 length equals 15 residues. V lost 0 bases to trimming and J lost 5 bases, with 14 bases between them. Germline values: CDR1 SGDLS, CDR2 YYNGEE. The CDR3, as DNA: TGTGCCAGCAGCGTAGGTGGCAGGAGAACGGAGACCCAGTACTTC. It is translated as CASSVGGRRTETQYF.